The rows below give T cell receptor beta chains drawn from one sample of a study of neoadjuvant anti-PD-1 for oral cavity cancer. Profiled with immunoSEQ multiplex PCR; TCRdb holds only in-frame clones, not every one. The sample consists of about 14,000 clones, roughly 70% of them appearing once. The specimen comprised PBMCs, sampled after nivolumab (anti-PD-1) treatment. Receptors originate from a person between 35 and 79 years old with oral cavity squamous cell carcinoma. Both conserved end residues are part of each CDR3. A D gene is named only where the DNA matches it firmly. Some rows have no size entry. The others give once, few or many, or a class for an expanded clone.

v_gene: TRBV19; d_gene: TRBD2; j_gene: TRBJ2-1; abundance: NA; CDR3aa: CASSLTPSGRVYNEQFF; CDR3nt: TGTGCCAGTAGTCTCACCCCTAGCGGGAGGGTCTACAATGAGCAGTTCTTC
v_gene: TRBV2; d_gene: NA; j_gene: TRBJ2-5; abundance: few; CDR3aa: CASTSGTQYF; CDR3nt: TGTGCCAGCACCTCGGGGACCCAGTACTTC
v_gene: TRBV6-5; d_gene: NA; j_gene: TRBJ1-2; abundance: NA; CDR3aa: CASSYSRQAEGYTF; CDR3nt: TGTGCCAGCAGTTACTCGAGGCAGGCTGAGGGCTACACCTTC
v_gene: TRBV2; d_gene: NA; j_gene: TRBJ2-7; abundance: NA; CDR3aa: CASSDGLSYEQYF; CDR3nt: TGTGCCAGCAGTGATGGACTTTCTTACGAGCAGTACTTC
v_gene: TRBV28; d_gene: NA; j_gene: TRBJ2-7; abundance: once; CDR3aa: CASSIQGTYEQYF; CDR3nt: TGTGCCAGCAGTATCCAGGGGACCTACGAGCAGTACTTC
v_gene: TRBV28; d_gene: NA; j_gene: TRBJ1-5; abundance: few; CDR3aa: CASSLLLASNQPQHF; CDR3nt: TGTGCCAGCAGTTTATTGCTCGCGAGCAATCAGCCCCAGCATTTT
v_gene: TRBV10-3; d_gene: NA; j_gene: TRBJ2-7; abundance: few; CDR3aa: CAITQERISYEQYF; CDR3nt: TGTGCCATCACCCAAGAGCGGATCTCCTACGAGCAGTACTTC
v_gene: TRBV9; d_gene: TRBD2; j_gene: TRBJ2-3; abundance: NA; CDR3aa: CASSVGAGEQETDTQYF; CDR3nt: TGTGCCAGCAGCGTAGGTGCGGGAGAGCAGGAAACAGATACGCAGTATTTT
v_gene: TRBV6-1; d_gene: TRBD1; j_gene: TRBJ2-7; abundance: NA; CDR3aa: CASSADWDSFYEQYF; CDR3nt: TGTGCCAGCAGTGCCGATTGGGACAGTTTCTACGAGCAGTACTTC
v_gene: TRBV6-5; d_gene: TRBD1; j_gene: TRBJ1-1; abundance: NA; CDR3aa: CASRTGGDTEAFF; CDR3nt: TGTGCCAGCAGAACAGGGGGCGACACTGAAGCTTTCTTT
v_gene: TRBV19; d_gene: NA; j_gene: TRBJ1-2; abundance: NA; CDR3aa: CASSMTVHNYGYTF; CDR3nt: TGTGCCAGTAGTATGACAGTTCACAACTATGGCTACACCTTC
v_gene: TRBV6-1; d_gene: TRBD1; j_gene: TRBJ2-1; abundance: NA; CDR3aa: CASSGKTGSPYNEQFF; CDR3nt: TGTGCCAGCAGTGGAAAGACAGGGAGCCCCTACAATGAGCAGTTCTTC
v_gene: TRBV6-1; d_gene: NA; j_gene: TRBJ1-5; abundance: NA; CDR3aa: CASSTGMEGQPQHF; CDR3nt: TGTGCCAGCAGCACAGGGATGGAGGGTCAGCCCCAGCATTTT
v_gene: TRBV19; d_gene: NA; j_gene: TRBJ2-4; abundance: NA; CDR3aa: CASSTGQLAKNIQYF; CDR3nt: TGTGCCAGTAGTACCGGACAGCTAGCCAAAAACATTCAGTACTTC
v_gene: TRBV19; d_gene: NA; j_gene: TRBJ1-2; abundance: few; CDR3aa: CASRPGGNYGYTF; CDR3nt: TGTGCCAGTAGGCCGGGGGGAAACTATGGCTACACCTTC
v_gene: TRBV15; d_gene: NA; j_gene: TRBJ2-7; abundance: few; CDR3aa: CATSRDLQGIPYEQYF; CDR3nt: TGTGCCACCAGCAGAGATCTCCAGGGGATACCCTACGAGCAGTACTTC
v_gene: TRBV7-9; d_gene: NA; j_gene: TRBJ2-2; abundance: NA; CDR3aa: CASTPGDTGELFF; CDR3nt: TGTGCCAGCACCCCTGGGGACACCGGGGAGCTGTTTTTT
v_gene: TRBV7-3; d_gene: NA; j_gene: TRBJ2-1; abundance: NA; CDR3aa: CASSLTGSSYNEQFF; CDR3nt: TGTGCCAGCAGCTTAACCGGGAGCTCCTACAATGAGCAGTTCTTC
v_gene: TRBV2; d_gene: NA; j_gene: TRBJ2-5; abundance: NA; CDR3aa: CASSEAGALEDQETQYF; CDR3nt: TGTGCCAGCAGTGAAGCCGGGGCCTTAGAGGACCAAGAGACCCAGTACTTC
v_gene: TRBV11-3; d_gene: NA; j_gene: TRBJ2-1; abundance: few; CDR3aa: CASSLGSYNEQFF; CDR3nt: TGTGCCAGCAGCTTAGGATCCTACAATGAGCAGTTCTTC
v_gene: TRBV10-3; d_gene: NA; j_gene: TRBJ2-7; abundance: NA; CDR3aa: CAISLATGSYEQYF; CDR3nt: TGTGCCATCAGCCTCGCTACAGGGTCCTACGAGCAGTACTTC
v_gene: TRBV7-9; d_gene: NA; j_gene: TRBJ2-7; abundance: NA; CDR3aa: CASTLGGGFYEQYF; CDR3nt: TGTGCCAGCACCCTAGGGGGTGGGTTCTACGAGCAGTACTTC
v_gene: TRBV19; d_gene: NA; j_gene: TRBJ2-2; abundance: NA; CDR3aa: CASSIAQPGELFF; CDR3nt: TGTGCCAGTAGTATAGCCCAACCCGGGGAGCTGTTTTTT
v_gene: TRBV5-1; d_gene: NA; j_gene: TRBJ2-6; abundance: few; CDR3aa: CASSDGQPVWANVLTF; CDR3nt: TGCGCCAGCAGCGATGGACAGCCGGTGTGGGCCAACGTCCTGACTTTC
v_gene: TRBV9; d_gene: NA; j_gene: TRBJ2-1; abundance: NA; CDR3aa: CASSVAGSEYNEQFF; CDR3nt: TGTGCCAGCAGCGTAGCCGGGAGTGAGTACAATGAGCAGTTCTTC
v_gene: TRBV25-1; d_gene: NA; j_gene: TRBJ2-7; abundance: NA; CDR3aa: CASSEYTTSYEQYF; CDR3nt: TGTGCCAGCAGTGAATACACGACCTCCTACGAGCAGTACTTC
v_gene: TRBV25-1; d_gene: NA; j_gene: TRBJ2-1; abundance: NA; CDR3aa: CASSDRQAYNEQFF; CDR3nt: TGTGCCAGCAGTGACAGGCAGGCCTACAATGAGCAGTTCTTC
v_gene: TRBV2; d_gene: TRBD1; j_gene: TRBJ2-7; abundance: NA; CDR3aa: CASRGQGGSYEQYF; CDR3nt: TGTGCCAGCAGAGGACAGGGCGGCTCCTACGAGCAGTACTTC
v_gene: TRBV6-5; d_gene: TRBD2; j_gene: TRBJ2-2; abundance: once; CDR3aa: CASRKLALDGELFF; CDR3nt: TGTGCCAGCAGGAAACTAGCGCTTGACGGGGAGCTGTTTTTT
v_gene: TRBV7-3; d_gene: NA; j_gene: TRBJ2-1; abundance: NA; CDR3aa: CASSLRQSSYNEQFF; CDR3nt: TGTGCCAGCAGCTTAAGGCAGTCCTCCTACAATGAGCAGTTCTTC
v_gene: TRBV7-2; d_gene: NA; j_gene: TRBJ2-4; abundance: NA; CDR3aa: CASSLNPLAKNIQYF; CDR3nt: TGTGCCAGCAGCTTAAACCCACTAGCCAAAAACATTCAGTACTTC
v_gene: TRBV9; d_gene: NA; j_gene: TRBJ1-2; abundance: NA; CDR3aa: CASSVEGTKLSYTF; CDR3nt: TGTGCCAGCAGCGTAGAAGGAACAAAGCTAAGCTACACCTTC
v_gene: TRBV5-1; d_gene: TRBD1; j_gene: TRBJ1-3; abundance: NA; CDR3aa: CASSLEGQGSGNTIYF; CDR3nt: TGCGCCAGCAGCTTGGAGGGACAGGGTAGTGGAAACACCATATATTTT
v_gene: TRBV7-9; d_gene: NA; j_gene: TRBJ2-2; abundance: NA; CDR3aa: CASRLGYNTGELFF; CDR3nt: TGTGCCAGCAGACTAGGGTATAACACCGGGGAGCTGTTTTTT
v_gene: TRBV2; d_gene: NA; j_gene: TRBJ1-5; abundance: NA; CDR3aa: CASSGGQIGNQPQHF; CDR3nt: TGTGCCAGCAGTGGGGGACAAATCGGGAATCAGCCCCAGCATTTT
v_gene: TRBV5-5; d_gene: NA; j_gene: TRBJ1-1; abundance: NA; CDR3aa: CASSFGGGQVNTEAFF; CDR3nt: TGTGCCAGCAGCTTCGGCGGTGGGCAAGTAAACACTGAAGCTTTCTTT
v_gene: TRBV6-1; d_gene: NA; j_gene: TRBJ2-7; abundance: NA; CDR3aa: CASSEAPYEQYF; CDR3nt: TGTGCCAGCAGTGAAGCCCCCTACGAGCAGTACTTC
v_gene: TRBV5-1; d_gene: TRBD2; j_gene: TRBJ2-7; abundance: NA; CDR3aa: CASSLALAGVTPYEQYF; CDR3nt: TGCGCCAGCAGCTTGGCCTTAGCGGGAGTTACCCCCTACGAGCAGTACTTC
v_gene: TRBV7-2; d_gene: TRBD2; j_gene: TRBJ2-1; abundance: NA; CDR3aa: CASSLRASGYNNEQFF; CDR3nt: TGTGCCAGCAGCTTAAGGGCTAGCGGGTATAACAATGAGCAGTTCTTC
v_gene: TRBV28; d_gene: NA; j_gene: TRBJ1-5; abundance: NA; CDR3aa: CASSFGDRLSGNQPQHF; CDR3nt: TGTGCCAGCAGTTTCGGGGATAGGTTGAGTGGCAATCAGCCCCAGCATTTT
v_gene: TRBV10-1; d_gene: NA; j_gene: TRBJ2-2; abundance: NA; CDR3aa: CASVDSTGELFF; CDR3nt: TGCGCCAGCGTCGATTCCACCGGGGAGCTGTTTTTT
v_gene: TRBV11-3; d_gene: NA; j_gene: TRBJ2-7; abundance: once; CDR3aa: CASPPFGNPVYEQYF; CDR3nt: TGTGCCAGCCCTCCATTCGGCAACCCAGTCTACGAGCAGTACTTC
v_gene: TRBV4-2; d_gene: NA; j_gene: TRBJ2-1; abundance: NA; CDR3aa: CASSQDRGRDEQFF; CDR3nt: TGTGCCAGCAGCCAAGATAGGGGCAGGGATGAGCAGTTCTTC
v_gene: TRBV5-1; d_gene: TRBD2; j_gene: TRBJ2-1; abundance: NA; CDR3aa: CASSLVTGGGNEQFF; CDR3nt: TGCGCCAGCAGCTTGGTAACGGGAGGGGGGAATGAGCAGTTCTTC
v_gene: TRBV29-1; d_gene: TRBD1; j_gene: TRBJ2-3; abundance: few; CDR3aa: CSVEGGRDRGADTQYF; CDR3nt: TGCAGCGTTGAAGGAGGTCGGGACAGGGGGGCAGATACGCAGTATTTT
v_gene: TRBV20-1; d_gene: TRBD1; j_gene: TRBJ2-2; abundance: once; CDR3aa: CSANRGRELFF; CDR3nt: TGCAGCGCCAACAGGGGCCGGGAGCTGTTTTTT
v_gene: TRBV6-6; d_gene: NA; j_gene: TRBJ1-1; abundance: NA; CDR3aa: CASSPSMWARAFF; CDR3nt: TGTGCCAGCAGTCCCTCCATGTGGGCGCGGGCTTTCTTT
v_gene: TRBV10-2; d_gene: NA; j_gene: TRBJ2-5; abundance: NA; CDR3aa: CASSRGNQETQYF; CDR3nt: TGCGCCAGCAGTAGGGGCAACCAAGAGACCCAGTACTTC
v_gene: TRBV5-6; d_gene: NA; j_gene: TRBJ1-2; abundance: NA; CDR3aa: CASSLGHTDGYGYTF; CDR3nt: TGTGCCAGCAGCTTGGGCCACACAGACGGCTATGGCTACACCTTC
v_gene: TRBV4-1; d_gene: NA; j_gene: TRBJ2-1; abundance: NA; CDR3aa: CASSQGMGLKHNEQFF; CDR3nt: TGCGCCAGCAGCCAGGGTATGGGACTGAAGCACAATGAGCAGTTCTTC
v_gene: TRBV5-1; d_gene: TRBD1; j_gene: TRBJ2-1; abundance: NA; CDR3aa: CASSSGTGYNEQFF; CDR3nt: TGCGCCAGCAGCTCCGGGACAGGGTACAATGAGCAGTTCTTC
v_gene: TRBV14; d_gene: NA; j_gene: TRBJ2-5; abundance: few; CDR3aa: CASSQERGLGMETQYF; CDR3nt: TGTGCCAGCAGCCAAGAACGAGGTCTCGGCATGGAGACCCAGTACTTC
v_gene: TRBV6-5; d_gene: TRBD2; j_gene: TRBJ2-7; abundance: NA; CDR3aa: CASSSGRALSEQYF; CDR3nt: TGTGCCAGCAGCAGCGGGAGGGCCCTCTCCGAGCAGTACTTC
v_gene: TRBV5-1; d_gene: NA; j_gene: TRBJ2-3; abundance: NA; CDR3aa: CASSLPRGVTDTQYF; CDR3nt: TGCGCCAGCAGCTTGCCCAGGGGGGTCACAGATACGCAGTATTTT
v_gene: TRBV10-3; d_gene: NA; j_gene: TRBJ2-1; abundance: NA; CDR3aa: CAISGSQGGYNEQFF; CDR3nt: TGTGCCATCAGTGGGTCCCAAGGGGGGTACAATGAGCAGTTCTTC
v_gene: TRBV4-1; d_gene: NA; j_gene: TRBJ2-4; abundance: few; CDR3aa: CASSPPRGAKNIQYF; CDR3nt: TGCGCCAGCAGCCCCCCCCGGGGGGCGAAAAACATTCAGTACTTC
v_gene: TRBV30; d_gene: NA; j_gene: TRBJ2-2; abundance: few; CDR3aa: CAWSVGRTSNTGELFF; CDR3nt: TGTGCCTGGAGTGTTGGGCGGACCTCGAACACCGGGGAGCTGTTTTTT
v_gene: TRBV5-8; d_gene: NA; j_gene: TRBJ2-7; abundance: NA; CDR3aa: CASTGPDGSYEQYF; CDR3nt: TGTGCCAGCACGGGCCCCGACGGAAGTTACGAGCAGTACTTC
v_gene: TRBV5-6; d_gene: TRBD2; j_gene: TRBJ2-7; abundance: NA; CDR3aa: CASSLAGRDYRFYEQYF; CDR3nt: TGTGCCAGCAGCTTGGCCGGACGGGACTACCGCTTCTACGAGCAGTACTTC
v_gene: TRBV29-1; d_gene: NA; j_gene: TRBJ2-2; abundance: NA; CDR3aa: CCCAATGELFF; CDR3nt: TGCTGCTGCGCAGCCACCGGGGAGCTGTTTTTT